The clone carrying this T cell receptor (beta chain) occurred many times. The sample originates from a study of metastatic and nonmetastatic thyroid tumors. Study overall: Across peripheral blood and tumor or nodule tissue samples taken from malignant and benign thyroid patients, the repertoires were compared with one another.

The CDR3 consists of 13 residues. Germline CDR1 MNHEY, CDR2 SMNVEV (reference sequence). V was clipped by 3 bases and J by 6 bases; unmatched bases: 3. Every patient was untreated before thyroid surgery. TCRdb reanalyzed the PCR reads with MiXCR. The data show about 27,000 clones, over 10% seen once. Sequencing input: blood. This TCR was sampled from a female donor with papillary thyroid cancer or a benign thyroid nodule (not recorded which). Some clones in this sample may be carry-over from other donors' samples. The chain combines TRBV27 with TRBJ2-5; 8 nucleotides line up with TRBD2. In nucleotides, the CDR3 is TGTGCCAGCAGTTTCGGACTAGCCCAGACCCAGTACTTC. Translated, it gives CASSFGLAQTQYF.